The 20 T cell receptor beta chains below were found in one sample sequenced in a study of response to subunit inactivated influenza vaccine. TCRdb recomputed calls from the RT-PCR reads with MiXCR, one row per CDR3 protein. The sample includes more than 450,000 distinct CDR3 sequences, approximately 12% of them seen just once. The sample here was PBMCs from blood, taken on the day of vaccination. The receptors originated from a man aged 45-65 years who received an inactivated influenza vaccine.

Notes on this clonotype: A read error may produce the germline difference seen at one junction end. The J gene is TRBJ2-3, the V gene TRBV20-1; D might be TRBD1 (5 bases). The CDR3 covers 16 residues. Germline-derived CDR1 and CDR2 are DFQATT and SNEGSKA (reference sequence). The chain's CDR3 is CSASGLGHAFTDMQYF. The CDR3 region has the DNA TGCAGTGCTAGTGGTTTGGGGCACGCATTCACAGATATGCAGTATTTT.

V gene TRBV9 combines with J gene TRBJ2-2; 7 positions match TRBD2. The CDR3 covers 16 residues. J lost 4 bases, V lost 2 bases, and 8 bases had no gene match. Germline values: CDR1 SGDLS, CDR2 YYNGEE. CDR3 sequence reads: CASSVSTSPVTGELFF. The CDR3 coding sequence is TGTGCCAGCAGCGTTTCGACTAGCCCCGTCACCGGGGAGCTGTTTTTT.

CDR3 sequence reads: CASGGRSSLPTNEKLFF. CDR3 sequence (DNA): TGTGCCAGCGGAGGACGGAGCAGCCTCCCGACTAATGAAAAACTGTTTTTT. The J gene is TRBJ1-4, the V gene TRBV2; D is uncertain. CDR1 and CDR2 from the germline V gene are SNHLY and FYNNEI. Trimming pared 8 bases from V and 2 bases from J, leaving 21 bases between. The CDR3 length is 17 residues.

This clonotype appeared a few times. The V call is TRBV12-3 or TRBV12-4, the J call TRBJ2-3; tentatively, D is TRBD1 or TRBD2 (6 bases each). The ends were cut back, 3 bases at V and 3 bases at J, with 13 bases in the middle. The CDR3 sequence is 15 residues long. The CDR3: CASSFPGARTDTQYF. The CDR3 DNA reads TGTGCCAGCAGTTTTCCGGGGGCAAGGACAGATACGCAGTATTTT.

This clonotype was counted between two and nine times. The V and J genes are TRBV9 and TRBJ2-3; D gene ambiguous. V was clipped by 2 bases and J by 5 bases, with 6 bases between them. The germline V gene has CDR1 SGDLS and CDR2 YYNGEE. The CDR3 is made up of 12 amino acids. The DNA for the CDR3 is TGTGCCAGCAGCGTGTCGGGAGATACGCAGTATTTT. Translation gives CASSVSGDTQYF.

This clonotype was seen a few times. The V and J genes are TRBV2 and TRBJ1-1; D may be TRBD1 (5 bases). This CDR3 is built from 16 residues. Trimming shortened V by 7 bases and J by 4 bases, and 22 bases separated the two germline ends. CDR1 is SNHLY, CDR2 FYNNEI, per germline. This CDR3 reads CASNPMTGGIGTEAFF. CDR3 DNA sequence: TGTGCCAGCAACCCTATGACGGGGGGGATAGGCACTGAAGCTTTCTTT.

A few counts support this clonotype. The chain couples TRBV6-1 to TRBJ1-5; D is unclear. Germline V CDR1 and CDR2: MNHNS, SASEGT. V was cut by 6 bases and J by 7 bases, with 13 bases left in between. The CDR3 loop spans 13 amino acids. The CDR3 sequence is CASRASRAQPQHF. The DNA for the CDR3 is TGTGCCAGCAGAGCCTCAAGGGCCCAGCCCCAGCATTTT.

A few counts support this clonotype. The rearrangement links TRBV25-1 to TRBJ2-3; 10 bases line up with TRBD2. Trimming took 1 base from V and 3 from J; bases not matched to a gene: 7. The CDR3 is 17 residues long. Germline V CDR1 and CDR2: MGHDK, SYGVNS. DNA of the CDR3: TGTGCCAGCAGTGAATTGAGCGGGAGGGCCGGAACAGATACGCAGTATTTT. Translating it yields CASSELSGRAGTDTQYF.

The chain is built from TRBV11-2 and TRBJ1-6; TRBD1 matches at 7 bases. The J segment lost 9 bases and the V segment lost 4 bases, leaving 12 bases of the junction unmatched. The CDR3 has 16 residues. Germline values: CDR1 SGHAT, CDR2 FQNNGV. As DNA, the CDR3 is TGTGCCAGCAGCTATACGACGACAGGGTTTGGTTCACCCCTCCACTTT. It translates to CASSYTTTGFGSPLHF.

The chain is built from TRBV9 and TRBJ1-1, with a possible D match to TRBD1 (6 bases). V lost 4 bases, J lost 2 bases, and 12 bases lay in between. Germline CDR1 and CDR2: SGDLS and YYNGEE. CDR3 length equals 14 residues. CDR3 DNA sequence: TGTGCCAGCAGCCTGGGGGGCTATAACACTGAAGCTTTCTTT. This sequence encodes CASSLGGYNTEAFF.

To note about this clonotype: The junction does not match germline at one end; this may be a read error. J is TRBJ2-2 and V is TRBV29-1; D perhaps matches TRBD1 (5 bases). The CDR3 runs 12 residues. Germline lookup yields CDR1 SQVTM and CDR2 ANQGSEA. The CDR3 region has the DNA TGCGGCGTTGTAAAGGGGATCGGGGAGCTGTTTTTT. Translation gives CGVVKGIGELFF.

The chain joins TRBV7-8 to TRBJ2-2; 11 bases are shared with TRBD2. Germline V gives CDR1 SGHVS, CDR2 FQNEAQ. The CDR3 runs 16 residues. V shed 5 bases and J 4 bases; nucleotides not matched to a gene: 6. The CDR3 loop is CASSLIAGGRTGELFF. CDR3 nucleotide sequence: TGTGCCAGCAGCCTCATAGCGGGGGGGCGCACCGGGGAGCTGTTTTTT.

This clonotype was detected only a few times. V usage is TRBV7-8 and J usage is TRBJ2-7; 12 bases are shared with TRBD1. Germline-derived CDR1 and CDR2 are SGHVS and FQNEAQ. J lost 2 bases, V lost 2 bases, and 13 bases had no gene match. The CDR3 sequence is 19 residues long. CDR3 bases: TGTGCCAGCAGCTTATTTTCGGGACAGGGGGCGCATTCAACCTACGAGCAGTACTTC. Its protein product is CASSLFSGQGAHSTYEQYF. The whole variable domain, filled in from reference TRBV7-8 and TRBJ2-7, reads GAGVSQSPRYKVAKRGQDVALRCDPISGHVSLFWYQQALGQGPEFLTYFQNEAQLDKSGLPSDRFFAERPEGSVSTLKIQRTQQEDSAVYLCASSLFSGQGAHSTYEQYFGPGTRLTVT.

The table lists this clonotype with a few counts. The chain recombines TRBV20-1 with TRBJ2-7; 12 bases line up with TRBD2. The junction had 6 bases not matched to a gene; V was cut back by 2 bases and J by 7 bases. CDR1 is DFQATT and CDR2 is SNEGSKA in the germline V gene (reference sequence). CDR3 size: 14 residues. As DNA, the CDR3 is TGCAGTGCTAGAATGCCTAGCGGGGGGGTGGAGCAGTACTTC. The encoded protein is CSARMPSGGVEQYF.

This clonotype has just a few counts. This chain uses TRBV20-1 with TRBJ2-7; TRBD2 matches at 8 bases. From germline, CDR1 is DFQATT and CDR2 SNEGSKA (reference sequence). V shed 6 bases, J shed 3 bases, and the junction held 7 bases outside the gene matches. The CDR3 length is 13 residues. The CDR3 here is CSAPRTSSYEQYF. DNA of the CDR3: TGCAGTGCCCCCCGGACTAGCAGCTACGAGCAGTACTTC.

This clonotype was counted many times. J is TRBJ1-4 and V is TRBV6-6; D not resolved. Looked up from germline, CDR1 is MNHNY and CDR2 is SVGAGI (reference sequence). The CDR3 runs 13 residues. The germline V and J ends were trimmed by 7 bases and 7 bases, with 13 bases remaining between them. The CDR3 DNA sequence: TGTGCCAGCAAAAGAGGAAGTGGTGAAAAACTGTTTTTT. Translated: CASKRGSGEKLFF.

In this sample, this clonotype turned up many times. This chain links TRBV7-9 with TRBJ2-3; 9 bases line up with TRBD1. Losses at the gene ends were 4 bases for V and 4 bases for J; bases not matched to a gene: 9. Germline CDR1 reads SEHNR; CDR2 reads FQNEAQ (reference sequence). This CDR3 contains 16 residues. Written as DNA, the CDR3 is TGTGCCAGCAGCTCCCTTCCGGGACAGGGTTCAGATACGCAGTATTTT. This sequence encodes CASSSLPGQGSDTQYF. Full variable domain (remainder filled in from reference TRBV7-9 and TRBJ2-3): DTGVSQNPRHKITKRGQNVTFRCDPISEHNRLYWYRQTLGQGPEFLTYFQNEAQLEKSRLLSDRFSAERPKGSFSTLEIQRTEQGDSAMYLCASSSLPGQGSDTQYFGPGTRLTVL.

The chain links TRBV15 to TRBJ2-5, with TRBD2 identical over 13 bases. Germline assignment: CDR1 LNHNV and CDR2 YYDKDF (reference sequence). The V and J ends lost 5 bases and 4 bases, in that order; junction bases with no gene match: 10. The CDR3 spans 17 residues. CDR3: CATSLGLAGVQGETQYF. DNA of the CDR3: TGTGCCACCAGCTTAGGACTAGCGGGAGTCCAGGGAGAGACCCAGTACTTC. The whole variable domain, remainder taken from reference TRBV15 and TRBJ2-5, is DAMVIQNPRYQVTQFGKPVTLSCSQTLNHNVMYWYQQKSSQAPKLLFHYYDKDFNNEADTPDNFQSRRPNTSFCFLDIRSPGLGDTAMYLCATSLGLAGVQGETQYFGPGTRLLVL.

This clonotype has a count of ten or more. The rearrangement joins TRBV5-1 to TRBJ1-5, with D maybe TRBD1 (5 bases). The V gene's germline CDR1 is SGHRS and CDR2 YFSETQ. The CDR3 covers 15 residues. V was clipped by 1 base and J by 1 base, with 9 bases between them. CDR3 DNA: TGCGCCAGCAGCTTGAGCGGGGGGAGCAATCAGCCCCAGCATTTT. Translated, it gives CASSLSGGSNQPQHF.

The chain joins TRBV4-3 to TRBJ2-2; no reliable D call. There are 14 residues in the CDR3. Germline V gene data show CDR1 as LGHNA and CDR2 as YSLEER. Trimming left V 6 bases short and J 3 bases short, with 11 bases between. Here the CDR3 reads CASSYTWDTGELFF. CDR3 in DNA: TGCGCCAGCAGTTATACTTGGGACACCGGGGAGCTGTTTTTT.